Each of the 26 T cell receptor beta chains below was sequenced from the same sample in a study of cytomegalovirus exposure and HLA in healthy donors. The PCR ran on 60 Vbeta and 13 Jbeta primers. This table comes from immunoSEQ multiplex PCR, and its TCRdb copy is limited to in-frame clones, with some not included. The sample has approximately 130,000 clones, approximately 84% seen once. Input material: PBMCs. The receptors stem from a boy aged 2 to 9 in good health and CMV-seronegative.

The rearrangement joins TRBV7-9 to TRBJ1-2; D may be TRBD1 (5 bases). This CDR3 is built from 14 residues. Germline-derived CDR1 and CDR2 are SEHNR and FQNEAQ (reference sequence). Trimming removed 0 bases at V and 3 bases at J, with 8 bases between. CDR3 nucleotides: TGTGCCAGCAGCTTAGCACCAGGGTACTATGGCTACACCTTC. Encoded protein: CASSLAPGYYGYTF.

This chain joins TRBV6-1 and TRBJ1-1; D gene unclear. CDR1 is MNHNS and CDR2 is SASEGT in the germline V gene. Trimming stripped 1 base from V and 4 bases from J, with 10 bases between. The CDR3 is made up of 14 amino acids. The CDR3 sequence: CASSEGEGSTEAFF. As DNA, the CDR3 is TGTGCCAGCAGTGAAGGTGAAGGGAGCACTGAAGCTTTCTTT.

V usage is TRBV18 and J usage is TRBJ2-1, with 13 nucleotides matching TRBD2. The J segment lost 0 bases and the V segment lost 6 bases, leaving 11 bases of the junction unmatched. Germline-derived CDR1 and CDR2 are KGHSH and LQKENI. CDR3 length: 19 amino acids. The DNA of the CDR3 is TGTGCCAGCTCCCCGGGACTAGCGGGACGAGGAAGCTCCTACAATGAGCAGTTCTTC. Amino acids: CASSPGLAGRGSSYNEQFF.

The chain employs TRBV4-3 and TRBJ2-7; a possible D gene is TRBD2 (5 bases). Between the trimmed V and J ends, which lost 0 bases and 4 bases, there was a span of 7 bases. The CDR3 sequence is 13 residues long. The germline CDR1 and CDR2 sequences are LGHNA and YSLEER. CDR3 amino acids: CASSQEAGYEQYF. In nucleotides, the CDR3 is TGCGCCAGCAGCCAAGAGGCGGGTTACGAGCAGTACTTC.

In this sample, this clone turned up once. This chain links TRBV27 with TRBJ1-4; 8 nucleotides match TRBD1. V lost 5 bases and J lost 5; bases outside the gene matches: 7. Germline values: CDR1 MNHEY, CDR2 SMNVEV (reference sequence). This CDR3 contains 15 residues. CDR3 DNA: TGTGCCAGCAGTCACCGGACAGGGTTAAATGAAAAACTGTTTTTT. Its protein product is CASSHRTGLNEKLFF.

CDR3 nucleotides: TGTGCCAGCAGCCTCAAGGACAGTCTGAGCGTCCATGGCTACACCTTC. It yields the protein CASSLKDSLSVHGYTF. The chain uses TRBV7-9 and TRBJ1-2; a possible D gene is TRBD1 (6 bases). In germline, CDR1 is SEHNR, CDR2 FQNEAQ (reference sequence). With 5 bases removed from V and 6 bases from J, the gap between germline ends came to 22 bases. The CDR3 runs to 16 residues.

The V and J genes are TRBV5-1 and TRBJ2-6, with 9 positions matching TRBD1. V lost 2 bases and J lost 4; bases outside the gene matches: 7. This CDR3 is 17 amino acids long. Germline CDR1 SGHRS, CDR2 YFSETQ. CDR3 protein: CASSLGQGSAGANVLTF. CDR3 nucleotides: TGCGCCAGCAGCTTAGGACAGGGGTCGGCAGGGGCCAACGTCCTGACTTTC. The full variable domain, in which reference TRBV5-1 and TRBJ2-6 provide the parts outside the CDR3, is KAGVTQTPRYLIKTRGQQVTLSCSPISGHRSVSWYQQTPGQGLQFLFEYFSETQRNKGNFPGRFSGRQFSNSRSEMNVSTLELGDSALYLCASSLGQGSAGANVLTFGAGSRLTVL.

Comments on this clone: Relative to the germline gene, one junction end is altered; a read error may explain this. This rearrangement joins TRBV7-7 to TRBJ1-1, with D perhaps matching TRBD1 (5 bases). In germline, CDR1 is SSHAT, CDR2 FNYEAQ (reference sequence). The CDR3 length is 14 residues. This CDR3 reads CASSYITGRGGAFF. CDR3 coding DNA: TGTGCTAGCAGTTACATCACAGGTAGGGGTGGAGCTTTCTTT.

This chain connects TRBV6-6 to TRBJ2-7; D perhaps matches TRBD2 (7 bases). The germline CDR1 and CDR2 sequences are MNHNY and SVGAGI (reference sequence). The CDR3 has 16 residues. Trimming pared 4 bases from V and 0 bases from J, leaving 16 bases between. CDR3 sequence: CASSSPGGLHSYEQYV. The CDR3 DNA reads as TGTGCCAGCAGTTCTCCGGGGGGCCTCCACTCCTACGAGCAGTACGTC.

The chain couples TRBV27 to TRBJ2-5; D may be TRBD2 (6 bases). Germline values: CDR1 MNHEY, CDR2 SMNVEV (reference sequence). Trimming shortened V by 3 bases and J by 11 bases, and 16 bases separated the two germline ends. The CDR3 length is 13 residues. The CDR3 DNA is TGTGCCAGCAGTTTTTCGGTGGATGCGGGGCAGTACTTC. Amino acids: CASSFSVDAGQYF.

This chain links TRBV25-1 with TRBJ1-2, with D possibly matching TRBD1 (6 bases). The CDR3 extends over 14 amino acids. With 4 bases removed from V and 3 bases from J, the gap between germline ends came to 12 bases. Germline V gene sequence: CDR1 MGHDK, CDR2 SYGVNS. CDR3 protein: CASSGLQGYYGYTF. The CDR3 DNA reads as TGTGCCAGCAGTGGGTTACAGGGATACTATGGCTACACCTTC.

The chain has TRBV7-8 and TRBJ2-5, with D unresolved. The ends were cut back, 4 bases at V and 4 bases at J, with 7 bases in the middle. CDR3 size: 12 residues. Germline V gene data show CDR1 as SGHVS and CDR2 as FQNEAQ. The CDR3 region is CASSWLRETQYF. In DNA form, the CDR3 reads TGTGCCAGCAGCTGGTTGCGAGAGACCCAGTACTTC. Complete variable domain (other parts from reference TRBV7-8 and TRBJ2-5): GAGVSQSPRYKVAKRGQDVALRCDPISGHVSLFWYQQALGQGPEFLTYFQNEAQLDKSGLPSDRFFAERPEGSVSTLKIQRTQQEDSAVYLCASSWLRETQYFGPGTRLLVL.

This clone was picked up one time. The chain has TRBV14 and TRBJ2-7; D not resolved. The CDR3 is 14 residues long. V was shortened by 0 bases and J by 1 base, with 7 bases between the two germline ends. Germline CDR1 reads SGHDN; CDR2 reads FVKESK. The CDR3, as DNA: TGTGCCAGCAGCCAAGATATCGGGTCCTACGAGCAGTACTTC. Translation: CASSQDIGSYEQYF. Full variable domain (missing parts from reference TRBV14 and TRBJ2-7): EAGVTQFPSHSVIEKGQTVTLRCDPISGHDNLYWYRRVMGKEIKFLLHFVKESKQDESGMPNNRFLAERTGGTYSTLKVQPAELEDSGVYFCASSQDIGSYEQYFGPGTRLTVT.

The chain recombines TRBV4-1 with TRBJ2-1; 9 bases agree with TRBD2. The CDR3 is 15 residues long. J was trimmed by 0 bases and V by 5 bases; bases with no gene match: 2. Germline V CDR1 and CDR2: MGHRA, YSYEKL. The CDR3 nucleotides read TGCGCCAGCAGCGTGACTAGCGGCTCCTACAATGAGCAGTTCTTC. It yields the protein CASSVTSGSYNEQFF.

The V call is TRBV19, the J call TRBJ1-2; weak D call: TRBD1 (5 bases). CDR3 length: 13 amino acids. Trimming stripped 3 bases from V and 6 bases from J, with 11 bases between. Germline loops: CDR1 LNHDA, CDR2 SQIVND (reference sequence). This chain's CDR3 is CASSIGGPDGYTF. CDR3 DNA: TGTGCCAGTAGTATCGGGGGTCCGGATGGCTACACCTTC.

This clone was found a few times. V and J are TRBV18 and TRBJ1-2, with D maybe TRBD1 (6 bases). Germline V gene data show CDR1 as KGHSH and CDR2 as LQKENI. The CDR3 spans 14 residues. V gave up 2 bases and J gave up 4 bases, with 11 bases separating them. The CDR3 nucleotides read TGTGCCAGCTCACCAGCCAGGGGTGGCTATGGCTACACCTTC. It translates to CASSPARGGYGYTF.

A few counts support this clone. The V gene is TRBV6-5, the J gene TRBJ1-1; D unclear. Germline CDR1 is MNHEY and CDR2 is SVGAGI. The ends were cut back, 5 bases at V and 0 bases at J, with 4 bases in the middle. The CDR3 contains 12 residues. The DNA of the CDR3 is TGTGCCAGCAGTCACATGAACACTGAAGCTTTCTTT. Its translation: CASSHMNTEAFF.

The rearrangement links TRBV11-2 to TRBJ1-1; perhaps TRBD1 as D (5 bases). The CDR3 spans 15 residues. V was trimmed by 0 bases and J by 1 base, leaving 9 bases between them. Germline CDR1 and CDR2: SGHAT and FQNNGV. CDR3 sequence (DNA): TGTGCCAGCAGCTTAGATTCCGGGGGGAACACTGAAGCTTTCTTT. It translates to CASSLDSGGNTEAFF.

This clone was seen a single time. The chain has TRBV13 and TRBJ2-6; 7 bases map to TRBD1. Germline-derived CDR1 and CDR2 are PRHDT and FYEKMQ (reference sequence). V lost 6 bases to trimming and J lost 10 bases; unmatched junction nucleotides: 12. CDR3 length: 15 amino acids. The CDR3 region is CASSPGTAAGNVLTF. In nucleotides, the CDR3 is TGTGCCAGCAGTCCCGGGACAGCGGCCGGGAACGTCCTGACTTTC.

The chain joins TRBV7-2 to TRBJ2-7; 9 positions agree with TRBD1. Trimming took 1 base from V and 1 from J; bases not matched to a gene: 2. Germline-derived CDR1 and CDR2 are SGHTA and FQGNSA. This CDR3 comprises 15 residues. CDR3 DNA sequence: TGTGCCAGCAGCTTAGGGACAGGGGTGTCCTACGAGCAGTACTTC. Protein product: CASSLGTGVSYEQYF.

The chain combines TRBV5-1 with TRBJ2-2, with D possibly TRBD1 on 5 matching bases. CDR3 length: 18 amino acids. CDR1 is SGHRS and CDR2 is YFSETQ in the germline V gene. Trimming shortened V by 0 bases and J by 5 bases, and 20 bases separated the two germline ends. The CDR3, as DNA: TGCGCCAGCAGCTTGGAGTTCTGGGTCAGGGTAGGAACCGGGGAGCTGTTTTTT. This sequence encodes CASSLEFWVRVGTGELFF.

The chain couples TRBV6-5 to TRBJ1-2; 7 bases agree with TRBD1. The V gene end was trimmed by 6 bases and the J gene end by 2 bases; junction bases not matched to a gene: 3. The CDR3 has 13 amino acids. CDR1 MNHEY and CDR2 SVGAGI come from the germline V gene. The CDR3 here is CASSDRANYGYTF. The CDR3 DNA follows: TGTGCCAGCAGCGACAGGGCCAACTATGGCTACACCTTC.

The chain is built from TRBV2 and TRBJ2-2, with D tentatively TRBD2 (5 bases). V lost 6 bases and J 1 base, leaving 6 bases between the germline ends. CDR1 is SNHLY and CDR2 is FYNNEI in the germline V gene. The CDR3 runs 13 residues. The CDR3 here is CASREVNTGELFF. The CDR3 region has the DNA TGTGCCAGCAGGGAGGTGAACACCGGGGAGCTGTTTTTT.

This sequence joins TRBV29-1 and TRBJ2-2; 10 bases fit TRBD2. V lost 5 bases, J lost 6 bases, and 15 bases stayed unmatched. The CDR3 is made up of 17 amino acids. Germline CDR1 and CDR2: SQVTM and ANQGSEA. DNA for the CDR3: TGCAGCGTTCCGTCCCCCCTAGCGGGAGAGTTCGCCGGGGAGCTGTTTTTT. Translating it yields CSVPSPLAGEFAGELFF.

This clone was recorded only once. This chain's CDR3 is CASSLDLRLEILSGNTIYF. For the CDR3, the DNA is TGTGCCAGCAGCTTAGACCTTCGACTCGAAATCCTCTCTGGAAACACCATATATTTT. The chain has TRBV7-8 and TRBJ1-3; D uncertain. The CDR3 length is 19 residues. Germline CDR1 is SGHVS and CDR2 is FQNEAQ. V gave up 1 base and J gave up 0 bases, with 19 bases separating them. Full variable domain (missing parts from reference TRBV7-8 and TRBJ1-3): GAGVSQSPRYKVAKRGQDVALRCDPISGHVSLFWYQQALGQGPEFLTYFQNEAQLDKSGLPSDRFFAERPEGSVSTLKIQRTQQEDSAVYLCASSLDLRLEILSGNTIYFGEGSWLTVV.

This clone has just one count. CDR3 nucleotides: TGCGCCAGCAGCCCTACGACAGGGAAATCCTACGAGCAGTACTTC. Protein product: CASSPTTGKSYEQYF. This chain uses TRBV4-1 with TRBJ2-7; 7 bases fit TRBD1. The CDR3 contains 15 residues. Germline loops: CDR1 MGHRA, CDR2 YSYEKL. V shed 4 bases and J 1 base; nucleotides not matched to a gene: 7.